Below are 24 T cell receptor beta chains sequenced from a single sample in a study of blood T cell repertoires in COVID-19. The data were produced by immunoSEQ multiplex PCR, yet TCRdb's version contains in-frame clones alone and is incomplete. The sample lists about 80,000 clones; approximately 82% were seen once. Sequencing used peripheral blood. Receptor source: a human donor in a cohort sampled during active COVID-19.

The chain recombines TRBV18 with TRBJ2-3; 10 positions match TRBD2. Looked up from germline, CDR1 is KGHSH and CDR2 is LQKENI. V trimming: 3 bases; J trimming: 5 bases; junction bases outside the gene matches: 8. The CDR3 length is 16 residues. CDR3 DNA sequence: TGTGCCAGCTCACCCTACTCTAGCGGGAGTGGAGATACGCAGTATTTT. Its translation: CASSPYSSGSGDTQYF.

By share, this clone ranks as medium-sized (0.01 to 0.1%). The chain joins TRBV15 to TRBJ1-4; no clear D. Per germline, CDR1 LNHNV and CDR2 YYDKDF (reference sequence). Trimming cost V 6 bases and J 8 bases, with 13 bases left between them. CDR3 length: 13 residues. This CDR3 reads CATSSVAGEKLFF. The CDR3 DNA is TGTGCCACCAGTAGCGTCGCTGGGGAAAAACTGTTTTTT.

V usage is TRBV5-5 and J usage is TRBJ2-1; TRBD1 matches at 8 bases. The length of the CDR3 is 16 residues. V gave up 3 bases and J gave up 2 bases; unmatched junction bases: 7. Germline V gives CDR1 SGHKS, CDR2 YYEKEE (reference sequence). The CDR3 bases are TGTGCCAGCAGCTGGGACAGGAACGTCGCCTACAATGAGCAGTTCTTC. This sequence encodes CASSWDRNVAYNEQFF.

The chain uses TRBV3-1 (or the pseudogene TRBV3-2) and TRBJ1-3; D is undetermined. V gave up 4 bases and J gave up 0 bases, with 10 bases separating them. Germline V gives CDR1 LGHDT, CDR2 YNNKEL (reference sequence). The CDR3 consists of 15 residues. The CDR3 is CASSPRRSSGNTIYF. Here the CDR3 DNA reads TGTGCCAGCAGCCCCCGACGGAGCTCTGGAAACACCATATATTTT.

The rearrangement joins TRBV5-1 to TRBJ2-1; TRBD1 agrees at 7 bases. This CDR3 comprises 15 residues. Germline values: CDR1 SGHRS, CDR2 YFSETQ. V shed 3 bases and J 7 bases; nucleotides not matched to a gene: 10. CDR3 sequence: CASSSGDRVSNEQFF. CDR3 nucleotide sequence: TGCGCCAGCAGCTCAGGAGACAGGGTTTCGAATGAGCAGTTCTTC.

The gene calls are TRBV7-8 and TRBJ2-4; 15 nucleotides line up with TRBD2. Germline lookup yields CDR1 SGHVS and CDR2 FQNEAQ. CDR3 length equals 19 residues. Trimming at V came to 1 base and at J to 1 base, leaving 5 bases not matched to a gene. DNA for the CDR3: TGTGCCAGCAGCTTAGTCGGACTAGCGGGGGGGTTCGCCAAAAACATTCAGTACTTC. It is translated as CASSLVGLAGGFAKNIQYF.

The chain has TRBV29-1 and TRBJ1-2; 9 nucleotides agree with TRBD1. The CDR3 runs 13 residues. After removal of 6 bases from V and 6 bases from J, the junction contained 8 bases not matched to a gene. Germline values: CDR1 SQVTM, CDR2 ANQGSEA. CDR3 nucleotides: TGCAGCGTAGCCTTAGGGACAGGGAATGGCTACACCTTC. It specifies CSVALGTGNGYTF.

The chain couples TRBV5-4 to TRBJ2-3; 8 nucleotides match TRBD2. V was pared by 0 bases and J by 2 bases, with 5 bases of the junction left unmatched. From germline, CDR1 is SGHNT and CDR2 YYREEE (reference sequence). This CDR3 has 16 residues. CDR3 in DNA: TGTGCCAGCAGCTTGGATTATAGCGGGGTCACAGATACGCAGTATTTT. This encodes CASSLDYSGVTDTQYF.

The rearrangement joins TRBV6-5 to TRBJ1-5, with D possibly matching TRBD1 (5 bases). The ends were cut back, 6 bases at V and 2 bases at J, with 14 bases in the middle. Germline CDR1 MNHEY, CDR2 SVGAGI. This CDR3 contains 15 residues. CDR3 nucleotides: TGTGCCAGCAGCTTGGAAGAAGGGGGCAATCAGCCCCAGCATTTT. Residues: CASSLEEGGNQPQHF.

The CDR3 loop reads CASSGQGLYNEQFF. CDR3 DNA: TGCGCCAGCAGCGGACAGGGGCTCTACAATGAGCAGTTCTTC. The gene calls are TRBV5-1 and TRBJ2-1; 9 bases are a match to TRBD1. In germline, CDR1 is SGHRS, CDR2 YFSETQ. V was clipped by 4 bases and J by 3 bases; unmatched bases: 2. The CDR3 is 14 residues long.

V gene TRBV6-6 combines with J gene TRBJ2-2; the D gene is possibly TRBD2 (5 bases). This CDR3 is built from 13 residues. V was trimmed by 4 bases and J by 6 bases, leaving 9 bases between them. The germline CDR1 and CDR2 sequences are MNHNY and SVGAGI (reference sequence). The CDR3 DNA reads TGTGCCAGCAGTTCCGTGGGAGCCGGGGAGCTGTTTTTT. Its translation: CASSSVGAGELFF.

The chain has TRBV10-3 and TRBJ2-2; D possibly corresponds to TRBD1 (6 bases). The CDR3 sequence is 14 residues long. Trimming took 6 bases from V and 4 from J, leaving 12 bases between them. CDR1 and CDR2 (germline): ENHRY, SYGVKD. As DNA, the CDR3 is TGTGCCATCAGGAGGGACAAGGGCACCGGGGAGCTGTTTTTT. Protein product: CAIRRDKGTGELFF.

This clone was observed a few times. The chain is built from TRBV11-2 and TRBJ2-7; D uncertain. This CDR3 comprises 13 residues. The V end lost 1 base, the J end lost 2 bases, and 6 bases lay between the germline ends. Germline CDR1 and CDR2: SGHAT and FQNNGV. Here the CDR3 reads CASSLGAPYEQYF. The CDR3 nucleotides read TGTGCCAGCAGCTTAGGGGCCCCCTACGAGCAGTACTTC.

The chain has TRBV19 and TRBJ2-1; 11 bases agree with TRBD2. Trimming took 3 bases from V and 2 from J; bases not matched to a gene: 3. The germline V gene encodes CDR1 LNHDA and CDR2 SQIVND (reference sequence). The CDR3 loop spans 16 amino acids. CDR3 loop: CASSMTSGTTYNEQFF. CDR3 sequence (DNA): TGTGCCAGTAGTATGACTAGCGGGACCACCTACAATGAGCAGTTCTTC.

The CDR3 region has the DNA TGTGCCAGCAGCTTGCAGGAAAACACTGAAGCTTTCTTT. Its protein is CASSLQENTEAFF. The rearrangement uses TRBV7-7 and TRBJ1-1; D uncertain. Germline V gives CDR1 SSHAT, CDR2 FNYEAQ (reference sequence). CDR3 length: 13 residues. V was pared by 3 bases and J by 2 bases, with 7 bases between. Variable domain in full (rest from reference TRBV7-7 and TRBJ1-1): GAGVSQSPRYKVTKRGQDVTLRCDPISSHATLYWYQQALGQGPEFLTYFNYEAQPDKSGLPSDRFSAERPEGSISTLTIQRTEQRDSAMYRCASSLQENTEAFFGQGTRLTVV.

The V gene is TRBV19, the J gene TRBJ1-1, with D possibly matching TRBD1 (5 bases). This CDR3 is built from 13 residues. Looked up from germline, CDR1 is LNHDA and CDR2 is SQIVND (reference sequence). V shed 4 bases and J shed 10 bases, with 16 bases lying between them. The CDR3 is CASSSEGRRGAFF. The DNA of the CDR3 is TGTGCCAGTAGTAGCGAGGGGCGGAGGGGAGCTTTCTTT.

The V call is TRBV12-3 or TRBV12-4, the J call TRBJ2-7; D perhaps matches TRBD1 (7 bases). CDR3 length equals 13 residues. Trimming pared 9 bases from V and 0 bases from J, leaving 12 bases between. The CDR3 nucleotides read TGTGCCAGTAGGCGGGACAGCTCCTACGAGCAGTACTTC. As protein: CASRRDSSYEQYF.

This sequence joins TRBV2 and TRBJ2-5; D may be TRBD2 (6 bases). In germline, CDR1 is SNHLY, CDR2 FYNNEI. This CDR3 is 16 amino acids long. Deletions cut 0 bases from V and 5 bases from J, with 16 bases between. CDR3 residues: CASSEALGRMGETQYF. The DNA of the CDR3 is TGTGCCAGCAGTGAAGCTCTGGGGAGGATGGGGGAGACCCAGTACTTC.

The J gene is TRBJ2-3, the V gene TRBV2, with 7 bases identical to TRBD2. The CDR3 sequence is 15 residues long. Germline assignment: CDR1 SNHLY and CDR2 FYNNEI. V was pared by 5 bases and J by 4 bases, with 9 bases of the junction left unmatched. As DNA, the CDR3 is TGTGCCAGCAGTAGGGACTCCGGGGGGTCAGATACGCAGTATTTT. Its protein product is CASSRDSGGSDTQYF.

This clone turned up a few times. The V and J genes are TRBV25-1 and TRBJ2-1; 10 positions match TRBD2. This CDR3 has 15 amino acids. The V gene end was trimmed by 5 bases and the J gene end by 4 bases; junction bases not matched to a gene: 5. CDR1 and CDR2 from the germline V gene are MGHDK and SYGVNS. CDR3 in amino acids: CASSSKRGGYNEQFF. CDR3 nucleotides: TGTGCCAGCAGTTCTAAGCGGGGGGGATACAATGAGCAGTTCTTC.

The genes are TRBV6-5 and TRBJ2-7; unclear D gene. Germline values: CDR1 MNHEY, CDR2 SVGAGI. This CDR3 contains 11 residues. V lost 2 bases, J lost 4 bases, and 3 bases lay in between. In DNA form, the CDR3 reads TGTGCCAGCAGTTACCAATACGAGCAGTACTTC. This encodes CASSYQYEQYF.

The chain recombines TRBV19 with TRBJ2-3; 9 positions match TRBD2. The CDR3 covers 15 residues. The J segment lost 5 bases and the V segment lost 0 bases, leaving 3 bases of the junction unmatched. Germline assignment: CDR1 LNHDA and CDR2 SQIVND (reference sequence). CDR3 in amino acids: CASSIDKLAGDTQYF. In DNA, the CDR3 is TGTGCCAGTAGTATAGATAAACTAGCGGGAGATACGCAGTATTTT.

CDR3 loop: CASSPMGLSYNEQFF. In DNA form, the CDR3 reads TGTGCCAGCAGCCCCATGGGACTCAGTTACAATGAGCAGTTCTTC. The chain has TRBV9 and TRBJ2-1, with a weak D call TRBD2 (6 bases). The CDR3 sequence is 15 residues long. Per the germline V gene, CDR1 is SGDLS and CDR2 is YYNGEE. The germline V and J ends were trimmed by 4 bases and 4 bases, with 15 bases remaining between them.

V is TRBV9 and J is TRBJ2-7, with 7 bases that match TRBD2. The CDR3 contains 15 residues. V was clipped by 3 bases and J by 0 bases; unmatched bases: 6. Per the germline V gene, CDR1 is SGDLS and CDR2 is YYNGEE. CDR3 sequence: CASSAGRLASYEQYF. Written as DNA, the CDR3 is TGTGCCAGCAGCGCGGGCCGACTAGCCTCCTACGAGCAGTACTTC.